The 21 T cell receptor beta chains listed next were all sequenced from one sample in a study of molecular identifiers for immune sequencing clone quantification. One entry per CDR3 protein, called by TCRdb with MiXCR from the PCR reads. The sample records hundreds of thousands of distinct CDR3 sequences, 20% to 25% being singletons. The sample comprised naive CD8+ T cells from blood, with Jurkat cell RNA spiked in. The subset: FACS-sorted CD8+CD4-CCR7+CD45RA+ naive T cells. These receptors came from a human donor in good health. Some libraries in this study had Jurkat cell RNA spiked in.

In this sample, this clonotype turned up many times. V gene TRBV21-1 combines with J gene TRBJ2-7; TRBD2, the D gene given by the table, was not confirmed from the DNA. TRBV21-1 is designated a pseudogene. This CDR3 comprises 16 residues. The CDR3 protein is CASSKKQRRTAREQYF. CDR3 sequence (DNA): TGTGCCAGCAGCAAAAAACAGCGGAGGACTGCTCGGGAGCAGTACTTC.

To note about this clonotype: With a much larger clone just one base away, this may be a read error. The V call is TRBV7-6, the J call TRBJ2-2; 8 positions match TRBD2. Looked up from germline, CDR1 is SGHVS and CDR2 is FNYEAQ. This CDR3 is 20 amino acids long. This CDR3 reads CASSLFRGPQAGVNTGELLF. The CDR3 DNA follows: TGTGCCAGCAGCTTATTTCGGGGACCCCAAGCGGGAGTGAACACCGGGGAGCTGCTTTTT. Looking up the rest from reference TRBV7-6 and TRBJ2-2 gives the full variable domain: GAGVSQSPRYKVTKRGQDVALRCDPISGHVSLYWYRQALGQGPEFLTYFNYEAQQDKSGLPNDRFSAERPEGSISTLTIQRTEQRDSAMYRCASSLFRGPQAGVNTGELLFGEGSRLTVL.

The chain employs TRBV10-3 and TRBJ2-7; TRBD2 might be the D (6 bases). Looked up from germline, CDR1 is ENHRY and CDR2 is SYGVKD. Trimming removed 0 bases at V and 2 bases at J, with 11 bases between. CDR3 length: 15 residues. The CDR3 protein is CAISESGGETYEQYF. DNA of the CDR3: TGTGCCATCAGTGAGTCGGGGGGTGAAACCTACGAGCAGTACTTC.

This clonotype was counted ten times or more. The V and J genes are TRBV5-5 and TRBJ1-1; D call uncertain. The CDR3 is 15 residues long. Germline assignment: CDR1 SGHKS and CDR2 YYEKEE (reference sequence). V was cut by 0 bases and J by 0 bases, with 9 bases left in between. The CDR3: CASSLVQNMNTEAFF. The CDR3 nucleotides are TGTGCCAGCAGCTTGGTGCAAAACATGAACACTGAAGCTTTCTTT. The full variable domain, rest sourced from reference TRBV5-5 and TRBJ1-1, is DAGVTQSPTHLIKTRGQQVTLRCSPISGHKSVSWYQQVLGQGPQFIFQYYEKEERGRGNFPDRFSARQFPNYSSELNVNALLLGDSALYLCASSLVQNMNTEAFFGQGTRLTVV.

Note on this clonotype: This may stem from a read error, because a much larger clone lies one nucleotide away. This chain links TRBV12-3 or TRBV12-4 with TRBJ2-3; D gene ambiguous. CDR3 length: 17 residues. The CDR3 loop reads CASSLRHLGLGTDTQCF. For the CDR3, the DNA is TGTGCCAGCAGTTTACGGCACCTCGGCCTAGGCACAGATACGCAGTGTTTT.

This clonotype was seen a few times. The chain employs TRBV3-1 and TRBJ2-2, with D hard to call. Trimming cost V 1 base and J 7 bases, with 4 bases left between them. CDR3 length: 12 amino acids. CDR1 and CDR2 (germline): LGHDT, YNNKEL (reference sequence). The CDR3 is CASSQVRGELFF. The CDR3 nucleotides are TGTGCCAGCAGCCAAGTGCGCGGGGAGCTGTTTTTT.

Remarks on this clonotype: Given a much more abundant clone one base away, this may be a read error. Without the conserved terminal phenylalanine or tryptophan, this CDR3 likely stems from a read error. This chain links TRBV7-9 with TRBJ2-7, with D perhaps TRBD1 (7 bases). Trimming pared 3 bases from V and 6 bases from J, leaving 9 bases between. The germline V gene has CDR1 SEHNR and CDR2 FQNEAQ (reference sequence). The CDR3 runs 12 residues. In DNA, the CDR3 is TGTGCCAGCAGCTTGGAGGGGGCCGAGCAGTACTCC. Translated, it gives CASSLEGAEQYS.

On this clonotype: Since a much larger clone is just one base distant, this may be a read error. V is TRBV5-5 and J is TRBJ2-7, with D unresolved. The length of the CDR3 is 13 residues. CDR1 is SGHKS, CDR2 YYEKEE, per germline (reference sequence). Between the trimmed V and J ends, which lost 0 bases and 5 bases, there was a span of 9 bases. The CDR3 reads CASSLVRFDEQYF. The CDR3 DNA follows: TGTGCCAGCAGCTTGGTAAGGTTTGACGAGCAGTACTTC.

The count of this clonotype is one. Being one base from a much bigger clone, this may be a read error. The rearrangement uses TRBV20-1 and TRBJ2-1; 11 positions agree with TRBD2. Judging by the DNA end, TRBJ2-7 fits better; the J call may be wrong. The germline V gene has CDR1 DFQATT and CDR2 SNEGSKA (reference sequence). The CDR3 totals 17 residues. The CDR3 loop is CSARGGTSGVSYNEQYF. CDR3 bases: TGCAGTGCTAGGGGCGGGACTAGCGGCGTCTCCTACAATGAGCAGTACTTC.

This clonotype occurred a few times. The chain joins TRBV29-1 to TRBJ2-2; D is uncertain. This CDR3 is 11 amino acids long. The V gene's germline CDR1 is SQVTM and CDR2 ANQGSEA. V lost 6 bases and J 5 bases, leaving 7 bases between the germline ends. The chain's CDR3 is CSVLQTGELFF. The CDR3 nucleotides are TGCAGCGTCTTGCAAACCGGGGAGCTGTTTTTT.

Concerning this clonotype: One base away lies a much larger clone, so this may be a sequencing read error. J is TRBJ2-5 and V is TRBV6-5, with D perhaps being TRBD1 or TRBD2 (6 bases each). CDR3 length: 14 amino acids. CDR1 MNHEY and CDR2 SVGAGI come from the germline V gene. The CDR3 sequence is CAGSQEGVQETQYF. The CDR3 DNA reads TGTGCCGGCAGTCAGGAGGGGGTACAAGAGACCCAGTACTTC.

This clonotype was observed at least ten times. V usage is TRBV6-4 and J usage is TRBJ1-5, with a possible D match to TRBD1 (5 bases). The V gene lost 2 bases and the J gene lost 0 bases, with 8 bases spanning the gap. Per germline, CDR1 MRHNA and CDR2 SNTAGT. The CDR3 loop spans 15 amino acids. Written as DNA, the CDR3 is TGTGCCAGCAGTGACGACAGTTATAGCAATCAGCCCCAGCATTTT. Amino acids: CASSDDSYSNQPQHF.

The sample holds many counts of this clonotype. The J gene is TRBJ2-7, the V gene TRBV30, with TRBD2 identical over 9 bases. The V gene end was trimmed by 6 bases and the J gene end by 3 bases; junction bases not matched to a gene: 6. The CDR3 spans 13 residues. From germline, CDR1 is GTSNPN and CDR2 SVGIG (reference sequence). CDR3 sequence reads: CACSGRAGYEQYF. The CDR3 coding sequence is TGTGCCTGTAGCGGGAGAGCCGGCTACGAGCAGTACTTC.

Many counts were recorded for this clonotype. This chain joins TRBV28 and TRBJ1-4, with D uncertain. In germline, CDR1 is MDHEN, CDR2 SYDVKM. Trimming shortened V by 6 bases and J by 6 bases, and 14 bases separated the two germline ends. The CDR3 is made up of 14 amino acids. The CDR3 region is CASRPEPYYEKLFF. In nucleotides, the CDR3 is TGTGCCAGCAGGCCGGAACCATATTATGAAAAACTGTTTTTT. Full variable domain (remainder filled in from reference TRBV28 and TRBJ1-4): DVKVTQSSRYLVKRTGEKVFLECVQDMDHENMFWYRQDPGLGLRLIYFSYDVKMKEKGDIPEGYSVSREKKERFSLILESASTNQTSMYLCASRPEPYYEKLFFGSGTQLSVL.

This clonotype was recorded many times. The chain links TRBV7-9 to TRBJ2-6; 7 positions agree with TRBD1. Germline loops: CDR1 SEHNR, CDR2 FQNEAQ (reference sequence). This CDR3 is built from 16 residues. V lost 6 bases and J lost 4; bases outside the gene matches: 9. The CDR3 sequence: CASRPPTGDGANVLTF. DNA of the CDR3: TGTGCCAGCAGGCCACCAACAGGGGACGGGGCCAACGTCCTGACTTTC. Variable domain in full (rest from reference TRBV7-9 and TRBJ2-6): DTGVSQNPRHKITKRGQNVTFRCDPISEHNRLYWYRQTLGQGPEFLTYFQNEAQLEKSRLLSDRFSAERPKGSFSTLEIQRTEQGDSAMYLCASRPPTGDGANVLTFGAGSRLTVL.

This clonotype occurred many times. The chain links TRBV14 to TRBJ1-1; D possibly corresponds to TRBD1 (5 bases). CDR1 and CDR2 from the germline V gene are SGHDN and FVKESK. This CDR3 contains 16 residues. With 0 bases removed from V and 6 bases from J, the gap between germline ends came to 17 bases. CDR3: CASSQEGGGMTAEAFF. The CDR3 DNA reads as TGTGCCAGCAGCCAAGAGGGGGGAGGGATGACGGCTGAAGCTTTCTTT.

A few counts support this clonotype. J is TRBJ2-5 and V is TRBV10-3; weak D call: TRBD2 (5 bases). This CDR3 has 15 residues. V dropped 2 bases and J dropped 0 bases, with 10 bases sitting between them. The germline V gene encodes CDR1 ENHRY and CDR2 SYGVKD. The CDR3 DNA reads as TGTGCCATCAGTGAGGGACTGGGGTACCAAGAGACCCAGTACTTC. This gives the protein CAISEGLGYQETQYF.

The CDR3 sequence: CASSFRQNTGELFF. The CDR3, as DNA: TGTGCCAGCAGTTTCCGCCAGAACACCGGGGAGCTGTTTTTT. This sequence joins TRBV12-3 or TRBV12-4 and TRBJ2-2; unclear D gene. The CDR3 runs to 14 residues. V was shortened by 3 bases and J by 1 base, with 6 bases between the two germline ends.

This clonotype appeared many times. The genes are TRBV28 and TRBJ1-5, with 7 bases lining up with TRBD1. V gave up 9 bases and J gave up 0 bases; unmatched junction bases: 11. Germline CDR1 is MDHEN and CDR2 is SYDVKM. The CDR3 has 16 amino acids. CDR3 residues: CASTDREGYSNQPQHF. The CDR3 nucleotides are TGTGCCAGTACCGACAGGGAGGGCTATAGCAATCAGCCCCAGCATTTT.

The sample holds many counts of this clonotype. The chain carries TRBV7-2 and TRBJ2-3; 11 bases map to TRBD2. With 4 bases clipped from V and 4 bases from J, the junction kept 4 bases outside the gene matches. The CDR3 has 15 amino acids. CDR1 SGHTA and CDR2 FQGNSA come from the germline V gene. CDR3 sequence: CASSSLAGVSDTQYF. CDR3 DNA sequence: TGTGCCAGCAGCTCACTAGCGGGGGTGTCAGATACGCAGTATTTT.

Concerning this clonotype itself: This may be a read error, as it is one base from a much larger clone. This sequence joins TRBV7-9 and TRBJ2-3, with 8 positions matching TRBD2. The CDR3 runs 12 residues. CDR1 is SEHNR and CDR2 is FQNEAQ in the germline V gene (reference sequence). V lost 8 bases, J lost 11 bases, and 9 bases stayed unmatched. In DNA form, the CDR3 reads TGTGCCAGCGGCCCGATAGCGGGGTGGCAGTATTTT. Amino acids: CASGPIAGWQYF.